This T cell receptor (beta chain) was identified in a study of CD8 T cells in Susac syndrome. Study findings and constraints: The authors acknowledged that their TCR sequencing and HLA analysis involved a relatively small number of individuals.

This clonotype was picked up one time. What it recognizes is unknown. RNA amounts of 0.5 to 1 ug underwent reverse transcription with random hexamers. The immunoSEQ assay covered 54 Vbeta and 13 Jbeta segments for CDR3. MiXCR, applied by TCRdb to the immunoSEQ multiplex PCR reads, yields one record per CDR3 protein. The data hold under 150,000 distinct CDR3 sequences, with 94% observed a single time. The CDR3 runs to 14 residues. Unmatched junction bases numbered 5, after V lost 1 base and J lost 4 bases. Germline loops: CDR1 SQVTM, CDR2 ANQGSEA. The T cells that were sequenced for TCR beta were CD8+ and CD4+ cells from blood.

The material sequenced was CD8+ T cells from PBMCs. The gene calls are TRBV29-1 and TRBJ2-7, with 9 bases matching TRBD1. This clonotype originated in a human donor in good health. CDR3 amino acids: CSVEVGDREYEQYF. The CDR3 DNA reads TGCAGCGTTGAAGTGGGGGACAGGGAGTACGAGCAGTACTTC.